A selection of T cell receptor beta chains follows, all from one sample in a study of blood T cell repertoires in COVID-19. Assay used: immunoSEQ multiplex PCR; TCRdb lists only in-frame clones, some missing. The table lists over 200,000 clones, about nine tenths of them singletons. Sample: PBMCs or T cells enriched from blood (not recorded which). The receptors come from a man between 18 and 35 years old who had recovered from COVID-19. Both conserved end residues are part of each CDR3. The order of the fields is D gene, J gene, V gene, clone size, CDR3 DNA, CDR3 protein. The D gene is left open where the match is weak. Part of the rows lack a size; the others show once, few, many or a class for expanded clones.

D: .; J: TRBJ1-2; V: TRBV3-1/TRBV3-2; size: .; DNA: TGTGCCAGCAGCCAAGGTTGGGCCTCAGACAGGCACCCGGCCTACACCTTC; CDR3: CASSQGWASDRHPAYTF
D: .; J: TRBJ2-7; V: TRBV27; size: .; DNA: TGTGCCAGCAGTTTTGGGCAGTCCTACGAGCAGTACTTC; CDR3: CASSFGQSYEQYF
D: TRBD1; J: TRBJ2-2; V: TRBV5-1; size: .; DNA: TGCGCCAGCAGCTTGAACAGGGGCACCTACGGGGAGCTGTTTTTT; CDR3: CASSLNRGTYGELFF
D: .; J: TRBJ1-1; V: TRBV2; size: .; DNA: TGTGCCAGCAGTGAACAGTTGAACACTGAAGCTTTCTTT; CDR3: CASSEQLNTEAFF
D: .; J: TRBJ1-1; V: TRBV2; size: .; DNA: TGTGCCAGCAGCGGACTCCGGGGGAACACTGAAGCTTTCTTT; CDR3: CASSGLRGNTEAFF
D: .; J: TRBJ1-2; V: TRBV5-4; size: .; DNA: TGTGCCAGCAGCCAAGGCCGGGGAGGGAATGGCTACACCTTC; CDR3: CASSQGRGGNGYTF
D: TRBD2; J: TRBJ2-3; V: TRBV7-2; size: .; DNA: TGTGCCAGCAGCCAGACTAGCGGCTTCGGCGATACGCAGTATTTT; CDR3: CASSQTSGFGDTQYF
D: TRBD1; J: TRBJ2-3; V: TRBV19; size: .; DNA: TGTGCCAGTAGTCCGAGGGACAGGTACACGCAGTATTTT; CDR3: CASSPRDRYTQYF
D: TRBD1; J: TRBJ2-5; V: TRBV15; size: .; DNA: TGTGCCACCAGCAGAACGGGGACAGACCAAGAGACCCAGTACTTC; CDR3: CATSRTGTDQETQYF
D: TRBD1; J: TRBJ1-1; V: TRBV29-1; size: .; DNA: TGCAGCGTTGAAGATGGTTCCGGGGGACAGGGGAACACTGAAGCTTTCTTT; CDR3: CSVEDGSGGQGNTEAFF
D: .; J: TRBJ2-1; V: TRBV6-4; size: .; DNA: TGTGCCAGCAGTGACTCCCGGAGTCTCAATGAGCAGTTCTTC; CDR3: CASSDSRSLNEQFF
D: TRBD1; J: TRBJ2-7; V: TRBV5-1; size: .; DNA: TGCGCCAGCAGCACGGCCGGGACAGGGTTTTACGAGCAGTACTTC; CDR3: CASSTAGTGFYEQYF
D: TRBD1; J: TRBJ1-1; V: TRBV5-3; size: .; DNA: TGTGCCAGAAGCTTTACTTGTACAGGGGAAGAGAATGAAGCTTTCTTT; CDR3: CARSFTCTGEENEAFF
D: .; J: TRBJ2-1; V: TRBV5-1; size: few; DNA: TGCGCCAGCAGCTCCCGGGACTCCATTGAAGAGCAGTTCTTC; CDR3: CASSSRDSIEEQFF
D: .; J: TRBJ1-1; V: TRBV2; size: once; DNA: TGTGCCAGCCTTGGGCCTCGCGATCTGGGGGGGACTGAAGCTTTCTTT; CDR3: CASLGPRDLGGTEAFF
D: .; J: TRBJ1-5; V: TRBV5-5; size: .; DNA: TGTGCCAGCAGCTTCAATCCCCAAGGGGGACAGCCCCAGCATTTT; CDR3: CASSFNPQGGQPQHF
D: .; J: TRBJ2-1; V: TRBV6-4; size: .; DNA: TGTGCCAGCAGTGACTCGATAGAGCGCAATGAGCAGTTCTTC; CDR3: CASSDSIERNEQFF
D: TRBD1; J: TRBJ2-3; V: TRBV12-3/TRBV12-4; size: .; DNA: TGTGCCAGCAGTCTCCGACAGGGGGATACGCAGTATTTT; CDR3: CASSLRQGDTQYF
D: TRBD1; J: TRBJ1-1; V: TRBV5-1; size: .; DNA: TGCGCCAGCAGCCTTGGACAGGGTGAAGCTTTCTTT; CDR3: CASSLGQGEAFF
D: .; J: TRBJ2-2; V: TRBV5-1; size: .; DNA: TGCGCCAGCAGCTTGGATCGGGGGAGGAGCACCGGGGAGCTGTTTTTT; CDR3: CASSLDRGRSTGELFF
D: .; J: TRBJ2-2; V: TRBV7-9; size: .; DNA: TGTGCCAGCAACTCTGTCACCGGGGAGCTGTTTTTT; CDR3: CASNSVTGELFF
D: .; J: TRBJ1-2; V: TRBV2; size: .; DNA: TGTGCCAGCAGTGATCGACAGCTCTACTATGGCTACACCTTC; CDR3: CASSDRQLYYGYTF
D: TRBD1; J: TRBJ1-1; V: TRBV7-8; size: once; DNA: TGTGCCAGCAGCTTGCCAGGGACAGTTACTGAAGCTTTCTTT; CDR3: CASSLPGTVTEAFF
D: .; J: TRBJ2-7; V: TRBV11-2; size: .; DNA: TGTGCCAGCAGCCCTCTACAGGGGCCGGGAGCCGAGCAGTACTTC; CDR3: CASSPLQGPGAEQYF
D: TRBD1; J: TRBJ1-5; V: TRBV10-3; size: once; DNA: TGTGCCATCAGTGAGGAGACAGGGGGTCAGCCCCAGCATTTT; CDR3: CAISEETGGQPQHF
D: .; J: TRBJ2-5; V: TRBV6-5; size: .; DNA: TGTGCCAGCAGTTACTTAGGGGGACCCCAAGAGACCCAGTACTTC; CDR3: CASSYLGGPQETQYF
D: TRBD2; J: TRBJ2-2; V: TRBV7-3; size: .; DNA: TGTGCCAGCAGCTTAAACCAAGGGCTAGCGGGAGCCGGGGAGCTGTTTTTT; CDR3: CASSLNQGLAGAGELFF
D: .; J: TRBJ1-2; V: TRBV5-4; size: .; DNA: TGTGCCAGCAGCTTGGCCCAGGGTAATGGCTACACCTTC; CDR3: CASSLAQGNGYTF
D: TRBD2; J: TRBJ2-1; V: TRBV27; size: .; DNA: TGTGCCAGCAGTTTATTCCTAGCGGGAGCGCAGGATGAGCAGTTCTTC; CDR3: CASSLFLAGAQDEQFF
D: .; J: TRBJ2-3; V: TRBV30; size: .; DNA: TGTGCCTGGAGTGTAGGAGCAGATACGCAGTATTTT; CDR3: CAWSVGADTQYF
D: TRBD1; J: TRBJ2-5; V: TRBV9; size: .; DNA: TGTGCCAGCAGCGTAACGGACAGGGGGGTCCAAGAGACCCAGTACTTC; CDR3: CASSVTDRGVQETQYF
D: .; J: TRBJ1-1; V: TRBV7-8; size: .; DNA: TGTGCCAGCAGCTTAGGGGGAGGGTTGTGGAACACTGAAGCTTTCTTT; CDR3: CASSLGGGLWNTEAFF
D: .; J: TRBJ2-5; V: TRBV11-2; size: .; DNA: TGTGCCAGCAGCGTCGCACTGCGGAGGGATCAAGAGACCCAGTACTTC; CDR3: CASSVALRRDQETQYF
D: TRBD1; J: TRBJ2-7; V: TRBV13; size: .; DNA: TGTGCCAGCAGCTCCGCCCGGACAGGGTTAAACTACGAGCAGTACTTC; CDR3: CASSSARTGLNYEQYF
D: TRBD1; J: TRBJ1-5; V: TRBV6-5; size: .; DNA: TGTGCCAGCCATACAGGGGTGGTCTTCAATCAGCCCCAGCATTTT; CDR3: CASHTGVVFNQPQHF
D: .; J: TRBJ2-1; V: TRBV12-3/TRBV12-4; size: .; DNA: TGTGCCAGCAGCCGCAGGAGGGGCAATGAGCAGTTCTTC; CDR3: CASSRRRGNEQFF
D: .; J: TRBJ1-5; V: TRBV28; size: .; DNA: TGTGCCAGCACCCCCCTCCGCCAGGGCCATCAGCCCCAGCATTTT; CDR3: CASTPLRQGHQPQHF
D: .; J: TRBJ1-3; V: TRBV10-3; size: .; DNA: TGTGCCGCCGAAACTTCTGGAAACACCATATATTTT; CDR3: CAAETSGNTIYF
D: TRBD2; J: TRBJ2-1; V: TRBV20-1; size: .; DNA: TGCAGTGCTAGTCTAGCGGGCTACTACAATGAGCAGTTCTTC; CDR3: CSASLAGYYNEQFF
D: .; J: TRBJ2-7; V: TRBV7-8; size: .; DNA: TGTGCCAGCAGCTTATCGTGGGCAGGGTTATCCGAGCAGTACTTC; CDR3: CASSLSWAGLSEQYF
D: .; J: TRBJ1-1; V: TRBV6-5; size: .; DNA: TGTGCCAGCAGTTACTTGGTGGAGGGAAACACTGAAGCTTTCTTT; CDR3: CASSYLVEGNTEAFF
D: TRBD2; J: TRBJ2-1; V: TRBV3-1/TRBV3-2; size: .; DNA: TGTGCCAGCAGCCAAGAGACTAGCGGATACCTTGAGCAGTTCTTC; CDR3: CASSQETSGYLEQFF
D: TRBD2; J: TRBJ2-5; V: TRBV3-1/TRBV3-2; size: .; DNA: TGTGCCAGCAGCCAAGAGTCCACCCCGGGAGGGGAGACCCAGTACTTC; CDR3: CASSQESTPGGETQYF
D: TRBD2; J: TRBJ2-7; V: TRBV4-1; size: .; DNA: TGCGCCAGCAGCCAATTAGCGGGGGGGCCGTCATACGAGCAGTACTTC; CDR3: CASSQLAGGPSYEQYF
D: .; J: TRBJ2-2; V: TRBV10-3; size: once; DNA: TGTGCCATCAGGGGCGGGGCAGGGAACACCGGGGAGCTGTTTTTT; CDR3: CAIRGGAGNTGELFF